This T cell receptor beta chain was profiled in a study of T cells in Graves' hyperthyroidism and ophthalmopathy (dated by TCRdb to between 2018 and 2021). As for the study more broadly: Peripheral blood was collected at initial diagnosis, before any treatment. To identify TCR V-J signatures that set the groups apart, the researchers used a discovery cohort of 100 patients, made up of roughly 40 with Graves' ophthalmopathy and about 60 with stable Graves' hyperthyroidism. Whether ophthalmopathy could be predicted prospectively was tested in an independent validation cohort made up of fewer than 20 hyperthyroidism patients plus 17 patients who later progressed to ophthalmopathy. The roughly 91 discovery patients were randomly divided into training and test sets at a 7:3 ratio. Thyroid tissue and blood T-cell repertoires from roughly 6 Graves' hyperthyroidism patients were also compared in the study. Once sampling was done, hyperthyroidism patients were given methimazole at a starting dose of 30 mg daily, whereas ophthalmopathy patients were given high-dose intravenous methylprednisolone. The paper reports TCR Vbeta CDR3 sequencing of 135 peripheral blood samples: around 45 ophthalmopathy, some 80 hyperthyroidism and some 17 progressor patients. Summary of the overall study and its limitations: In validation, progression to ophthalmopathy was predicted by the model with 70.59% sensitivity and 72.22% specificity, a median of about 6.4 months before onset. A model built on a 13 V-J signature distinguished ophthalmopathy from stable hyperthyroidism, reaching around 87% sensitivity and approximately 81% specificity in cross-validation and 80%/75% in testing. Blood samples also contained most of the expanded thyroid clonotypes (frequency above 0.001), which suggests that blood repertoires may reflect thyroid immune responses. Sample size was not statistically predetermined, and investigators were not blinded to group allocation.

V lost 5 bases and J lost 2 bases, and the count of bases not matched to a germline gene is 7. Taken from the germline V gene (reference sequence), the CDR1 and CDR2 loops are SEHNR and FQNEAQ. Counted from cysteine to phenylalanine, this CDR3 has 16 amino acids. Solely the CDR3 DNA is kept, with 48 bases framed from the first base. About this clonotype: No cognate antigen has been identified for it. No qualities accompany the bases; no much larger clone lies one base away.

Stable Graves' hyperthyroidism was defined as no progression to ophthalmopathy during 18 months of follow-up. Hyperthyroidism patients were newly diagnosed, with disease duration under 2 months, and aged 18 to 65 years. Exclusion was applied to patients with uncontrolled infections, other autoimmune diseases, pregnancy or lactation. Clinical symptoms, serum thyroxine and TRAb, thyroid ultrasound, and orbital computed tomography formed the basis for the diagnoses. Ficoll-Paque density gradient centrifugation was used to isolate PBMCs from approximately 10 ml of fresh peripheral blood. Total RNA was extracted with Trizol reagent, and quality was checked on an Agilent 2100 Bioanalyzer. The TCR beta CDR3 regions were amplified from RNA transcripts. The TCR CDR3 was subjected to a first round of RT-PCR using the HTBI primer set and the Qiagen OneStep RT-PCR kit. Libraries were constructed in a second round of multiplex PCR, after which size selection and purification were performed. Paired-end sequencing of the libraries was performed with 100 bp reads on an Illumina HiSeq2000. For the original study's pipeline: SOAPnuke was used to process the raw data, with reads discarded if the reads contained adapters or uncalled bases, had a mean Phred below 15, or lacked an exact constant-primer or identifier match. High-quality paired reads were merged using COPE v1.2.5, and each unique nucleotide sequence was defined as a clonotype. MiTCR v1.1 was used to align the clonotypes against IMGT TRBV, TRBD and TRBJ reference segments. The analysis included only V-J combinations with a frequency above 0.0001, which together covered about 99% of the repertoires. A TCS score was defined as the ratio of F50 (clonal expansion) to E x V (chaos), with BLOSUM62-based TCRdist applied between CDR3 peptides within each V-J. Welch's t-statistics and random forest reduced roughly 540 V-J features to about 12, which were used in a naive Bayes classifier (R e1071). TCRdb ran its own pipeline on the public reads, namely fastp trimming at Q25 and MiXCR clone calling, and kept in-frame beta chains. One record per CDR3 amino acid sequence lists the most common genes and DNA. The V and J calls shown here were made by TCRdb, not taken from the authors' results. The sample profile shows about 690,000 distinct CDR3 sequences; around a sixth of them were found once. About 16% of the sample belongs to the ten largest clones.

Sequenced input: blood. The sequence joins TRBV7-9 to TRBJ2-2, with 8 bases aligning to TRBD2. This receptor was identified in a man in his fifties or sixties with Graves' hyperthyroidism. The DNA sequence is as follows: TGTGCCAGCAGCACGACCGGGACTAGTAACACCGGGGAGCTGTTTTTT. This codes for CASSTTGTSNTGELFF. Full variable domain (CDR3 extended with the reference TRBV7-9 and TRBJ2-2 proteins): DTGVSQNPRHKITKRGQNVTFRCDPISEHNRLYWYRQTLGQGPEFLTYFQNEAQLEKSRLLSDRFSAERPKGSFSTLEIQRTEQGDSAMYLCASSTTGTSNTGELFFGEGSRLTVL.